The rows below give T cell receptor beta chains drawn from one sample of a study of blood T cells in healthy people across ages. From the 5' RACE reads, TCRdb called clonotypes with MiXCR, one entry per CDR3 protein. The table shows 710,000 or so distinct CDR3 sequences, with 32% occurring only once. Input material: blood. All receptors come from a woman over 75 in good health. The CDR3 runs from the conserved cysteine through the conserved F or W. The D gene is left open where the match is weak. Clone size, where shown, is once, few, many, or a class for clones that have expanded.

few	.	TRBV27	TRBJ2-7	TGTGCCAGCAGGACCTTAGGCCTCCTGGGGAATGAGCAGTACTTC	CASRTLGLLGNEQYF
few	TRBD2	TRBV20-1	TRBJ2-5	TGCAGTGCTAGAGTCCCCGGGGGGTACCAAGAGACCCAGTACTTC	CSARVPGGYQETQYF
many	.	TRBV7-2	TRBJ1-2	TGTGCCAGCAGCCAATTCCTCAGGGGTACTAATGGCTACACCTTC	CASSQFLRGTNGYTF
.	.	TRBV20-1	TRBJ1-1	TGCAGTGCTAATATCCTTTATAGGGGGGACACTGAAGCTTTCTTT	CSANILYRGDTEAFF
many	TRBD1	TRBV7-2	TRBJ1-5	TGTGCCAGCAGCTTAGCGGGGACAGGGGTTCAGCCCCAGCATTTT	CASSLAGTGVQPQHF
many	TRBD2	TRBV6-2/TRBV6-3	TRBJ2-5	TGTGCCCTCCGGGAAACTAGCGGTCGGGAGACCCAGTACTTC	CALRETSGRETQYF
few	.	TRBV7-9	TRBJ1-6	TGTGCCAGCAGCTTAAACCCGGACAGAAATTCACCCCTCCACTTT	CASSLNPDRNSPLHF
few	.	TRBV29-1	TRBJ1-4	TGCAGCGTCCCGGGACATGGGGATGAAAAACTGTTTTTT	CSVPGHGDEKLFF
many	.	TRBV6-2/TRBV6-3	TRBJ1-6	TGTGCCAGCAGCCCTGAGGCCCCAGGGTATAATTCACCCCTCCACTTT	CASSPEAPGYNSPLHF
.	TRBD1	TRBV29-1	TRBJ1-1	TGCAGCGTCGACAGGGACCCGACATTGAACACTGAAGCTTTCTTT	CSVDRDPTLNTEAFF
many	TRBD1	TRBV7-8	TRBJ2-4	TGTGCCAGCAGCCCGACGCCTAGACAGGGGGTTACCAAAAACATTCAGTACTTC	CASSPTPRQGVTKNIQYF
few	TRBD1	TRBV30	TRBJ1-2	TGTGCCTGGAGTCAAGGACAGGGGGCTGGCTACACCTTC	CAWSQGQGAGYTF
.	.	TRBV10-3	TRBJ1-2	TGTGCCATCAGCCCGGGCCAAAGGTATGGCTACACCTTC	CAISPGQRYGYTF
.	TRBD1	TRBV4-2	TRBJ1-2	TGTGCCAGCAGCCAACGGACAGGGAGCGCTATCTATGGCTACACCTTC	CASSQRTGSAIYGYTF
many	.	TRBV4-2	TRBJ2-3	TGTGCCAGCAGCCCTCGAGGAGCGAGCACAGATACGCAGTATTTT	CASSPRGASTDTQYF
many	TRBD1	TRBV2	TRBJ2-6	TGTGCCAGCAGTGAAGTGAGGGGGCTCGGGGCCAACGTCCTGACTTTC	CASSEVRGLGANVLTF
many	.	TRBV5-1	TRBJ2-5	TGCGCCAGCAGCTCCTTTCCAGGGGCAAAGGAAGAGACCCAGTACTTC	CASSSFPGAKEETQYF
.	.	TRBV7-9	TRBJ1-2	TGTGCCAGCAGCTTGGAGACTAGGAACTATGGCTACACCTTC	CASSLETRNYGYTF
.	TRBD2	TRBV12-3/TRBV12-4	TRBJ2-3	TGTGCCAGCAATCTAGCGGGGGGTCTTACAGATACGCAGTATTTT	CASNLAGGLTDTQYF
few	.	TRBV6-6	TRBJ1-2	TGTGCCAGCAGCCGACTTTCGGGTGGGGAGGGTAACTATGGCTACACCTTC	CASSRLSGGEGNYGYTF
many	TRBD2	TRBV20-1	TRBJ2-3	TGCAGTGCTAAGGGAGGGGCGGGGGATACGCAGTATTTT	CSAKGGAGDTQYF
many	.	TRBV5-1	TRBJ1-2	TGCGCCAGCAGCTCTGACGGGCAAGGTGGCTACACCTTC	CASSSDGQGGYTF
few	.	TRBV6-9	TRBJ1-5	TGTGCCAGCATGTGGGGGGTAGGGCAGCCCCAGCATTTT	CASMWGVGQPQHF
few	.	TRBV7-8	TRBJ1-2	TGTGCCAGCAGCGCTGGGACTGTTCTTGGGGGCTACACCTTC	CASSAGTVLGGYTF